One T cell receptor beta chain is described in this entry. The V and J ends lost 0 bases and 6 bases, in that order; junction bases with no gene match: 12. Germline-derived CDR1 and CDR2 are LNHNV and YYDKDF (reference sequence). CDR3 length: 18 residues. This sample is drawn from a study of blood T cell repertoires in COVID-19. Study at large: Samples of COVID-19 (acute and convalescent) were obtained from the United States, Italy and Spain.

Authors' analysis steps: Reference gene primer amplification gave nucleated cell count estimates. Method: immunoSEQ multiplex PCR; TCRdb's copy keeps in-frame clones and lacks some. V and J calls and clone size are those listed in that table; D and trimming were worked out from the DNA. Seen here are over 70,000 clones, roughly nine tenths observed once, and the top ten hold 2.5% to 3%. Followed longitudinally, the Seattle patients had been enrolled during active infection. The chain recombines TRBV15 with TRBJ2-1, with 9 bases aligning to TRBD1. The sequence was collected from a man in his forties or fifties with COVID-19, enrolled during active disease. Sequencing was done on a sample of peripheral blood. This chain's CDR3 is CATSRESGPGQGGNEQFF. CDR3 coding DNA: TGTGCCACCAGCAGAGAGAGCGGTCCGGGACAGGGCGGCAATGAGCAGTTCTTC. The variable domain in full, with the rest retrieved from reference TRBV15 and TRBJ2-1, is DAMVIQNPRYQVTQFGKPVTLSCSQTLNHNVMYWYQQKSSQAPKLLFHYYDKDFNNEADTPDNFQSRRPNTSFCFLDIRSPGLGDTAMYLCATSRESGPGQGGNEQFFGPGTRLTVL.